A single sample is the source of the 12 T cell receptor beta chains below, sequenced in a study of T-cell reconstitution after alpha-beta-depleted transplantation in children. Preparation of the TCRbeta library was carried out with unique molecular identifiers. TCRdb re-derived calls from the PCR reads in MiXCR, one entry per CDR3 protein. Of around 600,000 distinct CDR3 sequences listed, approximately 10% are singletons. Material: PBMCs from the stem cell graft donor, obtained from the stem cell graft. The receptors were sampled from a human donor who donated a stem cell graft to a child with acute myeloid leukemia.

The V and J genes are TRBV12-3 or TRBV12-4 and TRBJ2-2, with D perhaps given as TRBD1 or TRBD2 (5 bases each). This CDR3 has 14 amino acids. Trimming took 4 bases from V and 6 from J, leaving 12 bases between them. Here the CDR3 reads CASSSGMGAGELFF. CDR3 in DNA: TGTGCCAGCAGTTCCGGGATGGGGGCCGGGGAGCTGTTTTTT.

The chain uses TRBV20-1 and TRBJ1-4; 7 bases agree with TRBD1. V shed 1 base and J 0 bases; nucleotides not matched to a gene: 5. The CDR3 length is 16 residues. Germline assignment: CDR1 DFQATT and CDR2 SNEGSKA (reference sequence). The CDR3 DNA follows: TGCAGTGCTAGAGCTGACAGGGACGCAACTAATGAAAAACTGTTTTTT. Its protein product is CSARADRDATNEKLFF.

The V call is TRBV6-2 or TRBV6-3, the J call TRBJ2-2, with D possibly TRBD2 on 6 matching bases. CDR1 and CDR2 from the germline V gene are MNHEY and SVGEGT. The CDR3 consists of 16 residues. The ends were cut back, 6 bases at V and 6 bases at J, with 20 bases in the middle. CDR3 nucleotide sequence: TGTGCCAGCAGCCCTAGGGTCCGGGGGTTCGCCGGGGAGCTGTTTTTT. This codes for CASSPRVRGFAGELFF.

This clonotype was picked up one time. The gene calls are TRBV19 and TRBJ2-5; 9 positions agree with TRBD2. J was trimmed by 1 base and V by 4 bases; bases with no gene match: 7. The CDR3 is 16 residues long. The germline V gene has CDR1 LNHDA and CDR2 SQIVND (reference sequence). CDR3 coding DNA: TGTGCCAGTAGTAACCTCGGCGGGAGGGCCCAAGAGACCCAGTACTTC. Amino acid sequence: CASSNLGGRAQETQYF.

This clonotype was seen at least ten times. CDR3 sequence: CASSSWDTSKEPQHF. The CDR3 DNA reads as TGTGCCAGCAGTTCCTGGGACACCTCCAAGGAGCCCCAGCATTTT. The rearrangement links TRBV28 to TRBJ1-5; tentative D call: TRBD1 (6 bases). The germline V gene has CDR1 MDHEN and CDR2 SYDVKM. Trimming shortened V by 4 bases and J by 8 bases, and 18 bases separated the two germline ends. The CDR3 has 15 residues.

In this sample, this clonotype turned up many times. This chain connects TRBV12-3 or TRBV12-4 to TRBJ1-4; D might be TRBD1 (5 bases). Trimming took off 7 bases at V and 7 bases at J, with 13 bases between the two ends. The length of the CDR3 is 13 residues. DNA for the CDR3: TGTGCCAGCACCTTAAGCGGGACTGAAAAACTGTTTTTT. Translation gives CASTLSGTEKLFF.

This chain links TRBV7-2 with TRBJ2-1; possibly TRBD1 or TRBD2 for D (5 bases each). There are 11 residues in the CDR3. Trimming shortened V by 1 base and J by 14 bases, and 9 bases separated the two germline ends. Per germline, CDR1 SGHTA and CDR2 FQGNSA. The CDR3 loop is CASSLGGVKFF. The CDR3, as DNA: TGTGCCAGCAGCTTAGGAGGGGTTAAGTTCTTC.

This clonotype was found a few times. The gene calls are TRBV15 and TRBJ2-4; no definite D call. V was pared by 1 base and J by 0 bases, with 10 bases between. Germline CDR1 and CDR2: LNHNV and YYDKDF (reference sequence). The length of the CDR3 is 16 residues. The CDR3 protein is CATSRGTDRAKNIQYF. Written as DNA, the CDR3 is TGTGCCACCAGCAGAGGGACGGACCGAGCCAAAAACATTCAGTACTTC.

This clonotype appeared many times. This chain uses TRBV20-1 with TRBJ1-1; D gene uncertain. The CDR3 sequence is 11 residues long. V lost 3 bases and J lost 2, with 4 bases in between. In germline, CDR1 is DFQATT, CDR2 SNEGSKA (reference sequence). In nucleotides, the CDR3 is TGCAGTGCTAGCAGTAACACTGAAGCTTTCTTT. Protein: CSASSNTEAFF.

This clonotype came up a few times. The CDR3 spells CASSHSRQPQSAHF. The CDR3 DNA reads TGTGCCAGCAGCCACTCAAGACAGCCCCAATCCGCGCATTTT. This chain connects TRBV3-1 to TRBJ1-5, with D possibly matching TRBD1 (5 bases). Germline CDR1 is LGHDT and CDR2 is YNNKEL (reference sequence). V gave up 3 bases and J gave up 15 bases, with 21 bases separating them. The CDR3 runs 14 residues.

In its sample, this clonotype was seen many times. The rearrangement joins TRBV29-1 to TRBJ2-7; possible D gene TRBD1, 5 bases. The germline gives CDR1 SQVTM, CDR2 ANQGSEA. The CDR3 length is 13 residues. Trimming left V 4 bases short and J 7 bases short, with 17 bases between. The CDR3 nucleotides are TGCAGCGTTGTCACTCTTAAATCAGGGGAGCAGTACTTC. Translation: CSVVTLKSGEQYF.

This clonotype was seen a handful of times. V gene TRBV12-3 or TRBV12-4 combines with J gene TRBJ2-1; D is perhaps TRBD1 (6 bases). The CDR3 is 14 residues long. V lost 3 bases, J lost 5 bases, and 11 bases lay in between. The CDR3 sequence is CASSFRQGNNEQFF. The CDR3 DNA follows: TGTGCCAGCAGTTTCCGGCAGGGGAACAATGAGCAGTTCTTC.